Presented here are 20 T cell receptor beta chains from one specimen sequenced in a study of vaccination effects on CD4 cells after COVID-19. This table comes from immunoSEQ multiplex PCR, and its TCRdb copy is limited to in-frame clones, with some not included. The sample holds about 71,000 clones; roughly 80% are singletons and the top ten take 2.4%. Investigators separated out CD4+ T cells once around eleven days of culture had passed. The cohort was immunized with two doses of either the BNT162b2 or mRNA-1273 vaccine. Their specific antigens are unknown. The sequenced sample was CD4+ T cells from PBMCs cultured without peptide, obtained after COVID-19 vaccination. All receptors come from a human donor who received a COVID-19 vaccine.

The V gene is TRBV5-1, the J gene TRBJ1-6, with a tentative D call TRBD1 (5 bases). Trimming shortened V by 0 bases and J by 9 bases, and 13 bases separated the two germline ends. This CDR3 is 15 amino acids long. The germline V gene has CDR1 SGHRS and CDR2 YFSETQ. CDR3 region: CASSLDGTVPSPLHF. The CDR3 region has the DNA TGCGCCAGCAGCTTGGATGGGACCGTTCCTTCACCCCTCCACTTT. The whole variable domain, filled in from reference TRBV5-1 and TRBJ1-6, reads KAGVTQTPRYLIKTRGQQVTLSCSPISGHRSVSWYQQTPGQGLQFLFEYFSETQRNKGNFPGRFSGRQFSNSRSEMNVSTLELGDSALYLCASSLDGTVPSPLHFGNGTRLTVT.

This clone was seen a few times. CDR3 coding DNA: TGTGCCAGCAGCCAAGATTCGTCAGAATACTATGGCTACACCTTC. It translates to CASSQDSSEYYGYTF. The chain joins TRBV4-2 to TRBJ1-2; D not resolved. Trimming shortened V by 0 bases and J by 3 bases, and 11 bases separated the two germline ends. CDR3 size: 15 residues. CDR1 is LGHNA and CDR2 is YNFKEQ in the germline V gene.

The chain joins TRBV6-5 to TRBJ2-5; TRBD1 might be the D (6 bases). Germline assignment: CDR1 MNHEY and CDR2 SVGAGI. CDR3 length: 11 residues. With 7 bases removed from V and 5 bases from J, the gap between germline ends came to 8 bases. The CDR3 spells CASKQGETQYF. The CDR3 region has the DNA TGTGCCAGCAAACAGGGCGAGACCCAGTACTTC.

The J gene is TRBJ2-5, the V gene TRBV6-5; 7 bases are shared with TRBD1. Germline V gene sequence: CDR1 MNHEY, CDR2 SVGAGI. With V trimmed by 6 bases and J by 5 bases, 6 bases remained unmatched. This CDR3 is built from 13 residues. The CDR3 DNA sequence: TGTGCCAGCAGCGCGACAGGGCCGGAGACCCAGTACTTC. It yields the protein CASSATGPETQYF.

The rearrangement links TRBV6-5 to TRBJ2-3; D is possibly TRBD2 (5 bases). The V end was cut by 6 bases, the J end by 3 bases, with 10 bases between. CDR1 is MNHEY, CDR2 SVGAGI, per germline. The CDR3 has 13 amino acids. The CDR3 reads CASRDYWTDTQYF. Here the CDR3 DNA reads TGTGCCAGCAGAGACTATTGGACAGATACGCAGTATTTT.

The chain couples TRBV5-8 to TRBJ1-1, with 7 nucleotides matching TRBD1. The CDR3 runs to 16 residues. Germline CDR1 is SGHTS and CDR2 is YDEGEE. V shed 0 bases, J shed 0 bases, and the junction held 5 bases outside the gene matches. The CDR3 protein is CASSLDRGSLNTEAFF. As DNA, the CDR3 is TGTGCCAGCAGCTTGGACAGGGGCTCCCTGAACACTGAAGCTTTCTTT.

The chain is built from TRBV3-1 (or the pseudogene TRBV3-2) and TRBJ2-5; perhaps TRBD2 as D (5 bases). The germline gives CDR1 LGHDT, CDR2 YNNKEL (reference sequence). The CDR3 runs 13 residues. The ends were cut back, 3 bases at V and 2 bases at J, with 7 bases in the middle. CDR3 nucleotide sequence: TGTGCCAGCAGCCAGACTAATCAAGAGACCCAGTACTTC. Its translation is CASSQTNQETQYF.

The chain couples TRBV3-1 (or the pseudogene TRBV3-2) to TRBJ1-6; D is uncertain. Trimming pared 4 bases from V and 10 bases from J, leaving 14 bases between. This CDR3 has 14 residues. CDR1 is LGHDT, CDR2 YNNKEL, per germline (reference sequence). The CDR3: CASSPRQGNSPLHF. For the CDR3, the DNA is TGTGCCAGCAGCCCAAGGCAAGGGAACTCACCCCTCCACTTT.

The V call is TRBV4-1, the J call TRBJ2-6, with no clear D. CDR1 is MGHRA, CDR2 YSYEKL, per germline. The CDR3 is 16 residues long. V was shortened by 2 bases and J by 0 bases, with 8 bases between the two germline ends. This CDR3 reads CASSQMGGSGANVLTF. CDR3 DNA sequence: TGCGCCAGCAGCCAAATGGGTGGCTCTGGGGCCAACGTCCTGACTTTC.

V gene TRBV28 combines with J gene TRBJ2-5; 10 bases map to TRBD2. The length of the CDR3 is 15 residues. After removal of 6 bases from V and 5 bases from J, the junction contained 9 bases not matched to a gene. Per the germline V gene, CDR1 is MDHEN and CDR2 is SYDVKM. As DNA, the CDR3 is TGTGCCAGCAGCCTGAGGGGACTAGCGAGTGAGACCCAGTACTTC. Residues: CASSLRGLASETQYF.

This rearrangement joins TRBV5-1 to TRBJ1-1, with 7 bases fitting TRBD1. Unmatched junction bases numbered 4, after V lost 0 bases and J lost 5 bases. Germline loops: CDR1 SGHRS, CDR2 YFSETQ. This CDR3 region has 14 residues. This CDR3 reads CASSLEGQRTEAFF. The CDR3 nucleotides are TGCGCCAGCAGCTTGGAGGGACAGAGAACTGAAGCTTTCTTT.

The genes are TRBV6-5 and TRBJ2-1, with a tentative D call TRBD2 (6 bases). V was pared by 0 bases and J by 7 bases, with 13 bases between. Germline V gene sequence: CDR1 MNHEY, CDR2 SVGAGI. This CDR3 is built from 15 residues. As DNA, the CDR3 is TGTGCCAGCAGTTACTCTTTCGGGAGCTGGAATGAGCAGTTCTTC. Encoded protein: CASSYSFGSWNEQFF.

The chain uses TRBV3-1 (or the pseudogene TRBV3-2) and TRBJ1-2; D uncertain. The CDR3 runs 15 residues. Looked up from germline, CDR1 is LGHDT and CDR2 is YNNKEL (reference sequence). The V and J ends lost 1 base and 4 bases respectively, with 13 bases between them. The CDR3 nucleotides read TGTGCCAGCAGCCAAGGGCTACAAGGGTTCTATGGCTACACCTTC. It encodes CASSQGLQGFYGYTF.

This chain connects TRBV19 to TRBJ2-2, with 10 nucleotides matching TRBD1. V lost 4 bases and J lost 0; bases outside the gene matches: 8. From germline, CDR1 is LNHDA and CDR2 SQIVND (reference sequence). The CDR3 length is 18 residues. The DNA for the CDR3 is TGTGCCAGTAGTAAGGGACAGGGGCGGGCTACGAACACCGGGGAGCTGTTTTTT. It is translated as CASSKGQGRATNTGELFF.

V gene TRBV19 combines with J gene TRBJ1-2; the D is unclear. The CDR3 totals 13 residues. Trimming left V 8 bases short and J 2 bases short, with 12 bases between. Per the germline V gene, CDR1 is LNHDA and CDR2 is SQIVND (reference sequence). CDR3 in amino acids: CASSGRENYGYTF. The DNA for the CDR3 is TGTGCCAGTTCCGGGCGGGAGAACTATGGCTACACCTTC.

V usage is TRBV27 and J usage is TRBJ2-7; D may be TRBD1 (6 bases). With 6 bases removed from V and 4 bases from J, the gap between germline ends came to 13 bases. Looked up from germline, CDR1 is MNHEY and CDR2 is SMNVEV (reference sequence). The CDR3 sequence is 13 residues long. The DNA of the CDR3 is TGTGCCAGCAGGAAACAGGGAAGATACGAGCAGTACGTC. Its protein product is CASRKQGRYEQYV.

The chain has TRBV3-1 (or the pseudogene TRBV3-2) and TRBJ1-1; D might be TRBD1 (6 bases). Trimming pared 4 bases from V and 5 bases from J, leaving 14 bases between. The CDR3 is 14 residues long. The germline V gene has CDR1 LGHDT and CDR2 YNNKEL (reference sequence). The CDR3 nucleotides read TGTGCCAGCAGCCTCGTACAGGGAGGGACTGAAGCTTTCTTT. This encodes CASSLVQGGTEAFF.

V and J are TRBV19 and TRBJ1-5; maybe TRBD1 (6 bases). Germline CDR1 LNHDA, CDR2 SQIVND (reference sequence). Trimming took 5 bases from V and 1 from J, leaving 15 bases between them. This CDR3 has 16 residues. The CDR3 coding sequence is TGTGCCAGTAGTTCAGCTTATCAGGGGAGCAATCAGCCCCAGCATTTT. Translation: CASSSAYQGSNQPQHF.

This clone was counted once. V and J are TRBV13 and TRBJ2-3; no clear D. The V end lost 8 bases, the J end lost 1 base, and 13 bases lay between the germline ends. Germline CDR1 and CDR2: PRHDT and FYEKMQ (reference sequence). The CDR3 consists of 14 residues. CDR3 in DNA: TGTGCCAGCCGCGCCCCCTCCCGCACAGATACGCAGTATTTT. Amino acids: CASRAPSRTDTQYF.

The chain links TRBV5-1 to TRBJ1-4; tentatively, D is TRBD1 (5 bases). Germline values: CDR1 SGHRS, CDR2 YFSETQ. V was trimmed by 4 bases and J by 3 bases, leaving 13 bases between them. The CDR3 has 15 amino acids. As DNA, the CDR3 is TGCGCCAGCAGCCCCATTGGGGGGTCTAATGAAAAACTGTTTTTT. Translating it yields CASSPIGGSNEKLFF.